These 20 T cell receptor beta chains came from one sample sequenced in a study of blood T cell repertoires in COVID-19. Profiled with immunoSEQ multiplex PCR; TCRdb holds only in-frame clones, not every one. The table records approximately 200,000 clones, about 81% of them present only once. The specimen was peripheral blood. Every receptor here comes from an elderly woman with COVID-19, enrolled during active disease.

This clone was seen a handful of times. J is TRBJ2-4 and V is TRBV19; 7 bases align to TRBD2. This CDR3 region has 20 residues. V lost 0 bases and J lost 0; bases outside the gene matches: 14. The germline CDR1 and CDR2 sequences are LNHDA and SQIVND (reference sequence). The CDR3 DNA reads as TGTGCCAGTAGTATAGATCTACCCCTGGCTAGCGGTCTAGCCAAAAACATTCAGTACTTC. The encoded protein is CASSIDLPLASGLAKNIQYF.

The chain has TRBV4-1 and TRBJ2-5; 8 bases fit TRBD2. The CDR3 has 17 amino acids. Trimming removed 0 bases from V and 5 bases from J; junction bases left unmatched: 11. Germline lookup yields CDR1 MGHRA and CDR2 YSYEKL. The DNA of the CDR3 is TGCGCCAGCAGCCAAGAGTTGAGGAGCGGGAGTAGGGAGACCCAGTACTTC. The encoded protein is CASSQELRSGSRETQYF.

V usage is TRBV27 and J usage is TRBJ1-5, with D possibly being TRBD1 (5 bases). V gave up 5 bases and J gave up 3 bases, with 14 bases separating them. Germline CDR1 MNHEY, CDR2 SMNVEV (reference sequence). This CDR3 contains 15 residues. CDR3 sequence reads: CASSPVGEDNQPQHF. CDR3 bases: TGTGCCAGCAGTCCGGTGGGGGAGGACAATCAGCCCCAGCATTTT.

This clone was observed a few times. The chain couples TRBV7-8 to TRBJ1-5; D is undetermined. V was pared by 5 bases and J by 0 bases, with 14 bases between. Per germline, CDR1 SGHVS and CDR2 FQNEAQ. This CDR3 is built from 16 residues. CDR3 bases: TGTGCCAGCAGCCCGAGACAAGATTATAGCAATCAGCCCCAGCATTTT. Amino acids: CASSPRQDYSNQPQHF.

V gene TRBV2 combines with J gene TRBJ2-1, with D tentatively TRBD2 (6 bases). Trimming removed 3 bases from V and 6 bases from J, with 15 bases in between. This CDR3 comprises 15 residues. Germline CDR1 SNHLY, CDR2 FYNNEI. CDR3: CASSDLGRRVNEQFF. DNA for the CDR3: TGTGCCAGCAGTGACCTGGGAAGGAGGGTCAATGAGCAGTTCTTC.

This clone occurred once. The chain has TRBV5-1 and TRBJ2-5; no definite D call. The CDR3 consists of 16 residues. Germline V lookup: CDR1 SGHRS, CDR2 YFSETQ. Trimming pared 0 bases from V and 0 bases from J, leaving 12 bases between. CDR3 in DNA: TGCGCCAGCAGCTTGGGGCTAGGCCTATACCAAGAGACCCAGTACTTC. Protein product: CASSLGLGLYQETQYF.

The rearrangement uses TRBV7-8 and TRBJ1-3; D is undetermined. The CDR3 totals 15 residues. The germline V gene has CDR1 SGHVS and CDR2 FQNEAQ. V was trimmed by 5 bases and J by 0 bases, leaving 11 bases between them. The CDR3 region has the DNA TGTGCCAGCAGCGGGCGCATGAGCTCTGGAAACACCATATATTTT. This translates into CASSGRMSSGNTIYF.

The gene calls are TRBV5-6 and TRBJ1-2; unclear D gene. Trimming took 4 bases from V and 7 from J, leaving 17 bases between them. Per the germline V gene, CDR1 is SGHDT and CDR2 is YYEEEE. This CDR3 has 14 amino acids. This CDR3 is CASSLRASGSGYTF. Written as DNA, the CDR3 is TGTGCCAGCAGCCTGAGGGCCTCCGGTAGTGGCTACACCTTC.

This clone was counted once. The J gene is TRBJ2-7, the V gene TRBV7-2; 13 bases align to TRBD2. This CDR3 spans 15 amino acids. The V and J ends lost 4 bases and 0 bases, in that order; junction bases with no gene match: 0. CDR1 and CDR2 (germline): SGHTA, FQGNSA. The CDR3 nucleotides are TGTGCCAGCAGCTGGACTAGCGGGAGCTCCTACGAGCAGTACTTC. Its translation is CASSWTSGSSYEQYF.

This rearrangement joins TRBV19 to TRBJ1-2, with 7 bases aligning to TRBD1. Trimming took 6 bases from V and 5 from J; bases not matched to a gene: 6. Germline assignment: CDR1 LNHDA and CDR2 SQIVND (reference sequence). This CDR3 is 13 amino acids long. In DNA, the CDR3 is TGTGCCAGTAGGCCGACGGGACAGTATGGCTACACCTTC. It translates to CASRPTGQYGYTF.

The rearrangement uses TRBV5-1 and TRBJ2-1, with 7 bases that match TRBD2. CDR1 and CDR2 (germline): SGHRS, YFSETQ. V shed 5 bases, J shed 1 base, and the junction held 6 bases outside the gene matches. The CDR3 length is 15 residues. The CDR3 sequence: CASSAASGSYNEQFF. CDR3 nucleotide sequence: TGCGCCAGCAGTGCTGCTAGCGGTTCCTACAATGAGCAGTTCTTC. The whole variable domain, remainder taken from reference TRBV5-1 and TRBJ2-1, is KAGVTQTPRYLIKTRGQQVTLSCSPISGHRSVSWYQQTPGQGLQFLFEYFSETQRNKGNFPGRFSGRQFSNSRSEMNVSTLELGDSALYLCASSAASGSYNEQFFGPGTRLTVL.

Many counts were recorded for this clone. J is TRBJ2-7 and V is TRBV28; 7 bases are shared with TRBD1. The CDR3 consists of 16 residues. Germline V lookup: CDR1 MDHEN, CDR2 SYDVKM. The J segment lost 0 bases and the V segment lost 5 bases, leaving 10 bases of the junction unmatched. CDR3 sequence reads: CASSPPDREYSYEQYF. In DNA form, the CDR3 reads TGTGCCAGCAGTCCGCCCGACAGGGAATACTCCTACGAGCAGTACTTC. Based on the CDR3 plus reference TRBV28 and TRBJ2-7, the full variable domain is DVKVTQSSRYLVKRTGEKVFLECVQDMDHENMFWYRQDPGLGLRLIYFSYDVKMKEKGDIPEGYSVSREKKERFSLILESASTNQTSMYLCASSPPDREYSYEQYFGPGTRLTVT.

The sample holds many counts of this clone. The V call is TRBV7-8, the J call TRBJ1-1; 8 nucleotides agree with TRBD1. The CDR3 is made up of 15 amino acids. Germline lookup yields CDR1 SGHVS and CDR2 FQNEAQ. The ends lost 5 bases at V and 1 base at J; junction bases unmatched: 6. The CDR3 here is CASSPDRVGNTEAFF. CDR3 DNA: TGTGCCAGCAGCCCGGACAGGGTTGGGAACACTGAAGCTTTCTTT.

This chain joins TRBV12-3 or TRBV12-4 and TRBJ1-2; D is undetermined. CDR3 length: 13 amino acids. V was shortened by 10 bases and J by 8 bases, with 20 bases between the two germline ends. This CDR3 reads CATKVGGTGGYTF. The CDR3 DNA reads TGTGCCACCAAAGTCGGAGGAACGGGGGGCTACACCTTC.

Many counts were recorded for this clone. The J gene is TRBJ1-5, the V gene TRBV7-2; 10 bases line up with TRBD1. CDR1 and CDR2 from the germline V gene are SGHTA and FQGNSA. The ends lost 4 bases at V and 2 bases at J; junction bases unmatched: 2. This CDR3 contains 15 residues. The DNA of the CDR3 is TGTGCCAGCAGCTCGGGACAGGGGCGCAATCAGCCCCAGCATTTT. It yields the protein CASSSGQGRNQPQHF.

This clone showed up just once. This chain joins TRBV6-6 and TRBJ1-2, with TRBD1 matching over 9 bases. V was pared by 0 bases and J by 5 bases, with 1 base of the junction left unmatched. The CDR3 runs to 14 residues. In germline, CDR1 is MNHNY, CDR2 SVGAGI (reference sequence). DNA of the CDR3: TGTGCCAGCAGTTACTCGGGACAGGGTTATGGCTACACCTTC. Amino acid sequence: CASSYSGQGYGYTF.

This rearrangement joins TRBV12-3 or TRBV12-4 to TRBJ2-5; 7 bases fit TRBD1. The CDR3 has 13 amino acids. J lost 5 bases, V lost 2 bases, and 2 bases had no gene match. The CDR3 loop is CASSLTGVETQYF. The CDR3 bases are TGTGCCAGCAGTTTAACAGGGGTTGAGACCCAGTACTTC.

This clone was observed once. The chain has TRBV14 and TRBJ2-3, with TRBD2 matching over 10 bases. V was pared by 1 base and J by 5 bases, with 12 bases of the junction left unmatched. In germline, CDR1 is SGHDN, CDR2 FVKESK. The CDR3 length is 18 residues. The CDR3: CASSQGASGSPPRDTQYF. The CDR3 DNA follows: TGTGCCAGCAGCCAAGGGGCTAGCGGGAGCCCCCCACGAGATACGCAGTATTTT.

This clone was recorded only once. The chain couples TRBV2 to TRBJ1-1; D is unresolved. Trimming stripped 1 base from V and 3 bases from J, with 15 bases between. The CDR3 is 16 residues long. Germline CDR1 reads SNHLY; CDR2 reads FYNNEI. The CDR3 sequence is CASSEGAEGLDTEAFF. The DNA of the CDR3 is TGTGCCAGCAGTGAAGGGGCTGAGGGCTTGGACACTGAAGCTTTCTTT. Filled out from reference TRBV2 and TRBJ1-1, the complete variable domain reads EPEVTQTPSHQVTQMGQEVILRCVPISNHLYFYWYRQILGQKVEFLVSFYNNEISEKSEIFDDQFSVERPDGSNFTLKIRSTKLEDSAMYFCASSEGAEGLDTEAFFGQGTRLTVV.

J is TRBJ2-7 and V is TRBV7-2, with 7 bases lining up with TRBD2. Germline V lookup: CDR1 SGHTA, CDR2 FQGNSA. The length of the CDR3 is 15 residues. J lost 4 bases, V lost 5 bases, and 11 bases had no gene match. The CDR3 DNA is TGTGCCAGCAGCCCTAGCGGTACAAACCAGTACGAGCAGTACTTC. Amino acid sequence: CASSPSGTNQYEQYF.